These 28 T cell receptor beta chains came from one sample sequenced in a study of identical twins. TCRdb recomputed calls from the 5' RACE reads with MiXCR, one row per CDR3 protein. The profile covers more than 1.5 million distinct CDR3 sequences, with around 33% appearing a single time and less than 0.35% taken by the ten largest. The sequencing input was cord blood. These receptor sequences come from a newborn girl in good health.

This clonotype was seen only a few times. As DNA, the CDR3 is TGCGCCAGCAGCCAAGTCTTCTCGGTTCAAGAGACCCAGTACTTC. Encoded protein: CASSQVFSVQETQYF. V and J are TRBV4-1 and TRBJ2-5; D unclear. Germline V gene data show CDR1 as MGHRA and CDR2 as YSYEKL. Trimming shortened V by 1 base and J by 2 bases, and 11 bases separated the two germline ends. The CDR3 spans 15 residues.

This clonotype occurred a few times. The chain has TRBV10-3 and TRBJ2-6; D call uncertain. V gave up 0 bases and J gave up 9 bases, with 0 bases separating them. Germline lookup yields CDR1 ENHRY and CDR2 SYGVKD. The CDR3 has 11 amino acids. The CDR3 sequence: CAISESNVLTF. For the CDR3, the DNA is TGTGCCATCAGTGAGTCCAACGTCCTGACTTTC.

The chain links TRBV7-2 to TRBJ2-1, with 11 bases lining up with TRBD2. Germline V gives CDR1 SGHTA, CDR2 FQGNSA. This CDR3 contains 16 residues. V dropped 1 base and J dropped 7; count of bases not matched to a gene: 6. The CDR3 sequence: CASSLGIAGGLNEQFF. The CDR3 DNA is TGTGCCAGCAGCTTAGGGATAGCGGGAGGGCTAAATGAGCAGTTCTTC.

The chain joins TRBV6-1 to TRBJ2-5, with a possible D match to TRBD1 (6 bases). Trimming cost V 2 bases and J 0 bases, with 7 bases left between them. Germline CDR1 reads MNHNS; CDR2 reads SASEGT. This CDR3 contains 14 residues. CDR3 sequence: CASSEQGYQETQYF. CDR3 in DNA: TGTGCCAGCAGTGAACAGGGGTACCAAGAGACCCAGTACTTC.

In its sample, this clonotype was seen a few times. The chain joins TRBV28 to TRBJ1-6, with 10 bases fitting TRBD1. The germline CDR1 and CDR2 sequences are MDHEN and SYDVKM. The CDR3 length is 16 residues. Losses at the gene ends were 5 bases for V and 8 bases for J; bases not matched to a gene: 9. CDR3 loop: CASSRRDRGRHSPLHF. The CDR3, as DNA: TGTGCCAGCAGTCGCCGTGACAGGGGGCGGCATTCACCCCTCCACTTT.

In this sample, this clonotype turned up a few times. This chain uses TRBV12-3 or TRBV12-4 with TRBJ2-1, with 8 bases lining up with TRBD2. Unmatched junction bases numbered 9, after V lost 3 bases and J lost 8 bases. CDR3 length equals 15 residues. DNA of the CDR3: TGTGCCAGCAGTTTGTACAGCGGGAGCCCCCATGAGCAGTTCTTC. Protein: CASSLYSGSPHEQFF.

This clonotype came up once. A read error may account for a junction end that differs from germline. This chain joins TRBV5-5 and TRBJ2-2; 8 bases fit TRBD1. This CDR3 is built from 16 residues. From germline, CDR1 is SGHKS and CDR2 YYEKEE (reference sequence). CDR3 region: CASSRRTGINTGEPFF. The CDR3 DNA reads TGTGCCAGCAGCCGACGGACAGGGATAAACACCGGGGAGCCGTTTTTT.

This clonotype showed up many times. The rearrangement links TRBV12-3 or TRBV12-4 to TRBJ2-5; weak D call: TRBD2 (5 bases). This CDR3 is 13 amino acids long. Trimming took off 3 bases at V and 5 bases at J, with 10 bases between the two ends. CDR3 bases: TGTGCCAGCAGTTTGAGGAGAGGGGAGACCCAGTACTTC. Translating gives CASSLRRGETQYF.

The chain is built from TRBV9 and TRBJ2-5; D gene ambiguous. TRBJ2-4 matches the DNA end more closely, so the J call is doubtful. Germline V lookup: CDR1 SGDLS, CDR2 YYNGEE. CDR3 size: 15 residues. CDR3 in amino acids: CASSVGTALENIQYF. DNA of the CDR3: TGTGCCAGCAGCGTAGGCACAGCCCTCGAAAACATTCAGTACTTC.

The rearrangement links TRBV6-1 to TRBJ1-1, with a weak D call TRBD1 (5 bases). The CDR3 covers 13 residues. The V and J ends lost 2 bases and 10 bases respectively, with 14 bases between them. Germline V CDR1 and CDR2: MNHNS, SASEGT. CDR3 bases: TGTGCCAGCAGTGAAAGGGGACGGTGGGGAGCTTTCTTT. Its translation: CASSERGRWGAFF.

J is TRBJ2-1 and V is TRBV12-3 or TRBV12-4; D may be TRBD1 or TRBD2 (5 bases each). Trimming removed 3 bases at V and 12 bases at J, with 9 bases between. The CDR3 spans 11 residues. The CDR3 region has the DNA TGTGCCAGCAGTTTGTGGGGGTGGCAGTTCTTC. This codes for CASSLWGWQFF.

This clonotype appeared a few times. The rearrangement joins TRBV7-2 to TRBJ2-5; D not certain. V lost 5 bases, J lost 4 bases, and 17 bases lay in between. CDR1 and CDR2 from the germline V gene are SGHTA and FQGNSA. The CDR3 extends over 15 amino acids. The chain's CDR3 is CASSQRLNRLETQYF. CDR3 bases: TGTGCCAGCAGCCAGAGGCTAAATCGATTAGAGACCCAGTACTTC.

V and J are TRBV6-1 and TRBJ1-1; D perhaps matches TRBD1 (5 bases). CDR3 length: 15 residues. From germline, CDR1 is MNHNS and CDR2 SASEGT. The V and J ends lost 4 bases and 0 bases respectively, with 12 bases between them. The CDR3, as DNA: TGTGCCAGCAGTGGCCGGGACTTCATGAACACTGAAGCTTTCTTT. Protein sequence: CASSGRDFMNTEAFF.

Only a few counts were recorded for this clonotype. V and J are TRBV24-1 and TRBJ2-1, with D possibly being TRBD1 or TRBD2 (5 bases each). Looked up from germline, CDR1 is KGHDR and CDR2 is SFDVKD. The CDR3 is made up of 17 amino acids. V was cut by 6 bases and J by 9 bases, with 26 bases left in between. DNA of the CDR3: TGTGCCACCAGTTGGAATGCCGGGACCTCAACTACCGGTGAGCAGTTCTTC. It translates to CATSWNAGTSTTGEQFF.

The CDR3 loop reads CASKLAEGNEQFF. The DNA for the CDR3 is TGTGCCAGCAAACTAGCGGAGGGCAATGAGCAGTTCTTC. The V and J genes are TRBV2 and TRBJ2-1, with 8 bases matching TRBD2. The CDR3 sequence is 13 residues long. Germline values: CDR1 SNHLY, CDR2 FYNNEI. J was trimmed by 6 bases and V by 7 bases; bases with no gene match: 5. Full variable domain (missing parts from reference TRBV2 and TRBJ2-1): EPEVTQTPSHQVTQMGQEVILRCVPISNHLYFYWYRQILGQKVEFLVSFYNNEISEKSEIFDDQFSVERPDGSNFTLKIRSTKLEDSAMYFCASKLAEGNEQFFGPGTRLTVL.

This clonotype has a handful of counts. The genes are TRBV30 and TRBJ1-2, with TRBD1 as a possible D gene (6 bases). The V gene lost 0 bases and the J gene lost 9 bases, with 11 bases spanning the gap. The CDR3 spans 12 residues. The germline CDR1 and CDR2 sequences are GTSNPN and SVGIG (reference sequence). CDR3 DNA: TGTGCCTGGAGTGTAGGGGGGGCTCGCTACACCTTC. It codes for CAWSVGGARYTF.

In its sample, this clonotype was seen a few times. J is TRBJ1-2 and V is TRBV25-1; TRBD1 is a possible D gene (5 bases). V was pared by 1 base and J by 5 bases, with 14 bases between. Germline V gene sequence: CDR1 MGHDK, CDR2 SYGVNS. CDR3 length: 15 residues. Here the CDR3 DNA reads TGTGCCAGCAGTGAATTGAAGGGACCTCGATATGGCTACACCTTC. Translating gives CASSELKGPRYGYTF.

The chain has TRBV5-1 and TRBJ2-3; 14 positions match TRBD2. The CDR3 spans 17 residues. Trimming cost V 5 bases and J 2 bases; bases outside gene matches: 7. Germline V lookup: CDR1 SGHRS, CDR2 YFSETQ. CDR3 amino acids: CASSFGTSGSFTDTQYF. CDR3 nucleotide sequence: TGCGCCAGCAGTTTCGGGACTAGCGGGAGTTTCACAGATACGCAGTATTTT.

This clonotype was counted a few times. The J gene is TRBJ2-3, the V gene TRBV15, with a tentative D call TRBD1 (5 bases). The V gene lost 0 bases and the J gene lost 3 bases, with 10 bases spanning the gap. The germline CDR1 and CDR2 sequences are LNHNV and YYDKDF (reference sequence). The CDR3 totals 15 residues. In nucleotides, the CDR3 is TGTGCCACCAGCAGAGATCCAGGGAATACAGATACGCAGTATTTT. This codes for CATSRDPGNTDTQYF.

This clonotype was seen more than once but under ten times. The gene calls are TRBV12-3 or TRBV12-4 and TRBJ2-1; D gene ambiguous. The V end was cut by 6 bases, the J end by 0 bases, with 12 bases between. This CDR3 contains 15 residues. The CDR3 DNA reads as TGTGCCAGCAGACCTCACCAGGCCTCCTACAATGAGCAGTTCTTC. This gives the protein CASRPHQASYNEQFF.

This clonotype has only a few counts. The CDR3 bases are TGTGCCAGCAGCTTTCTCGGGGCCACTGAAGCTTTCTTT. As protein: CASSFLGATEAFF. The J gene is TRBJ1-1, the V gene TRBV7-9, with TRBD1 as a possible D gene (5 bases). This CDR3 spans 13 amino acids. Germline CDR1 and CDR2: SEHNR and FQNEAQ (reference sequence). V lost 3 bases and J 4 bases, leaving 9 bases between the germline ends.

This clonotype appeared a few times. The rearrangement uses TRBV24-1 and TRBJ2-1, with TRBD1 matching 9 bases. Germline V CDR1 and CDR2: KGHDR, SFDVKD. This CDR3 has 13 amino acids. The junction had 6 bases not matched to a gene; V was cut back by 7 bases and J by 9 bases. CDR3 bases: TGTGCCACCAGAGGGACAGGGAATGGTGAGCAGTTCTTC. Encoded protein: CATRGTGNGEQFF.

J is TRBJ1-2 and V is TRBV7-2; TRBD1 matches 8 bases. After removal of 1 base from V and 5 bases from J, the junction contained 9 bases not matched to a gene. In germline, CDR1 is SGHTA, CDR2 FQGNSA. The CDR3 consists of 16 residues. This chain's CDR3 is CASSLGSGQGAYGYTF. CDR3 DNA sequence: TGTGCCAGCAGCTTAGGATCAGGGCAGGGGGCTTATGGCTACACCTTC.

This rearrangement joins TRBV14 to TRBJ2-3; D call uncertain. Germline CDR1 and CDR2: SGHDN and FVKESK. V was clipped by 1 base and J by 2 bases, with 13 bases between them. The CDR3 consists of 16 residues. The chain's CDR3 is CASSQGSSGLTDTQYF. CDR3 DNA sequence: TGTGCCAGCAGCCAAGGGTCTAGTGGGCTCACAGATACGCAGTATTTT.

This chain connects TRBV29-1 to TRBJ2-1, with D maybe TRBD1 (5 bases). The length of the CDR3 is 12 residues. V lost 7 bases, J lost 5 bases, and 12 bases lay in between. CDR1 and CDR2 (germline): SQVTM, ANQGSEA. CDR3 sequence (DNA): TGCAGCGGGGGCCGCCTAGACAATGAGCAGTTCTTC. Translated, it gives CSGGRLDNEQFF.

The chain uses TRBV9 and TRBJ2-3, with TRBD2 matching over 8 bases. Germline assignment: CDR1 SGDLS and CDR2 YYNGEE. After removal of 4 bases from V and 0 bases from J, the junction contained 10 bases not matched to a gene. The CDR3 totals 17 residues. CDR3: CASSLSTSGYSTDTQYF. In nucleotides, the CDR3 is TGTGCCAGCAGCCTATCCACTAGCGGTTATAGCACAGATACGCAGTATTTT.

This clonotype was counted only a few times. V and J are TRBV6-2 or TRBV6-3 and TRBJ2-1, with 7 bases lining up with TRBD2. The J call is in doubt because the DNA end fits TRBJ2-7 better. This CDR3 contains 15 residues. The germline V gene has CDR1 MNHEY and CDR2 SVGEGT. The DNA for the CDR3 is TGTGCCAGCACCGAATCGGGACTAACCTACAATGAGCAGTACTTC. This gives the protein CASTESGLTYNEQYF.

As regards this clonotype: At one boundary the junction diverges from the germline segment, which might be a read error. The V and J genes are TRBV11-2 and TRBJ2-4, with D perhaps matching TRBD1 (6 bases). Germline V CDR1 and CDR2: SGHAT, FQNNGV. This CDR3 comprises 19 residues. CDR3 in DNA: TGTGCCGGCAGCTCCAAACTAAAGACAGGCCTCGGGGCCAAAAACATTCAGTACTTC. Its protein product is CAGSSKLKTGLGAKNIQYF.